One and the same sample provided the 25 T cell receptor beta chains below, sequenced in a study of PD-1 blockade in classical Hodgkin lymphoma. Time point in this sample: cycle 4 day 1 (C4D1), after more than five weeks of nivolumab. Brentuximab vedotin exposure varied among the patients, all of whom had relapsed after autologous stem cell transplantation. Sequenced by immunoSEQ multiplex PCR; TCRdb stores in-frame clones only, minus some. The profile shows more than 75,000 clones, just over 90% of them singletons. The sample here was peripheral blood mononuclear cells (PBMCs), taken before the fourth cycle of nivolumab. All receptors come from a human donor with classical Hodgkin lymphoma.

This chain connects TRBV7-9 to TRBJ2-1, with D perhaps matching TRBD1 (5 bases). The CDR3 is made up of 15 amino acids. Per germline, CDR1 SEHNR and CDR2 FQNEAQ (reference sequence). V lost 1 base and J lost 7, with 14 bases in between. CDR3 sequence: CASSLVGARVNEQFF. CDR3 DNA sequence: TGTGCCAGCAGCTTAGTAGGGGCCAGGGTTAATGAGCAGTTCTTC.

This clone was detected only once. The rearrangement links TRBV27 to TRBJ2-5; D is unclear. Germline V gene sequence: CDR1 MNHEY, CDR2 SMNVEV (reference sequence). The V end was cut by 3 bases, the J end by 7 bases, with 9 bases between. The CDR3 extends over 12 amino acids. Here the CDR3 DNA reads TGTGCCAGCAGTTTTTCTCTAGGGACCCAGTACTTC. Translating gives CASSFSLGTQYF.

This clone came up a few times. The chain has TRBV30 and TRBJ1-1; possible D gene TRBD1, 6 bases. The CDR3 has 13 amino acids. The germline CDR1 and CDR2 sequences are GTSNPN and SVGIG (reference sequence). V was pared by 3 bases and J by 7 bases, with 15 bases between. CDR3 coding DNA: TGTGCCTGGAGCCCGGACCTCAGGGGTGAAGCTTTCTTT. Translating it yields CAWSPDLRGEAFF.

The CDR3 here is CASSLGTSEYF. The CDR3 nucleotides are TGTGCCAGCAGCCTCGGGACTAGCGAGTACTTC. This rearrangement joins TRBV27 to TRBJ2-7; 10 bases align to TRBD2. V was pared by 6 bases and J by 11 bases, with 4 bases of the junction left unmatched. The CDR3 has 11 amino acids. Germline V lookup: CDR1 MNHEY, CDR2 SMNVEV (reference sequence).

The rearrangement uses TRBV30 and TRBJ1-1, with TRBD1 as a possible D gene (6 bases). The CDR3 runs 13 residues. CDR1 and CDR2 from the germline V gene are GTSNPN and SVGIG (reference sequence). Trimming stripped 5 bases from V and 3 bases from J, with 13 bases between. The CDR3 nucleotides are TGTGCCTGGGGACATACAGGGCACACTGAAGCTTTCTTT. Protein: CAWGHTGHTEAFF.

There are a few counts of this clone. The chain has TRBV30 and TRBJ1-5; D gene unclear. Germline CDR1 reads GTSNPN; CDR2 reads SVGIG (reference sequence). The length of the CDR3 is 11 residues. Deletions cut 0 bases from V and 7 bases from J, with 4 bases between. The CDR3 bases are TGTGCCTGGAGTGTTGGGCAGCCCCAGCATTTT. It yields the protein CAWSVGQPQHF.

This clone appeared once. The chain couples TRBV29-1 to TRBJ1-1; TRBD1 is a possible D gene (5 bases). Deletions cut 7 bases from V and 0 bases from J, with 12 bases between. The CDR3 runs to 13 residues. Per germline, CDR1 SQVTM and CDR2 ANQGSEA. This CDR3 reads CSGARGLNTEAFF. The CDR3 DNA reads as TGCAGCGGGGCGAGGGGTTTGAACACTGAAGCTTTCTTT. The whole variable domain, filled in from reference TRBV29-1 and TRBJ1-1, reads SAVISQKPSRDICQRGTSLTIQCQVDSQVTMMFWYRQQPGQSLTLIATANQGSEATYESGFVIDKFPISRPNLTFSTLTVSNMSPEDSSIYLCSGARGLNTEAFFGQGTRLTVV.

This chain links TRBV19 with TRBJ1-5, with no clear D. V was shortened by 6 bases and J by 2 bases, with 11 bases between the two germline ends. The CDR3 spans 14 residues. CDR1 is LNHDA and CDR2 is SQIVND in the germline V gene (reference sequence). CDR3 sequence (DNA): TGTGCCAGTAGGGTCTCCGTACGCAATCAGCCCCAGCATTTT. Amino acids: CASRVSVRNQPQHF.

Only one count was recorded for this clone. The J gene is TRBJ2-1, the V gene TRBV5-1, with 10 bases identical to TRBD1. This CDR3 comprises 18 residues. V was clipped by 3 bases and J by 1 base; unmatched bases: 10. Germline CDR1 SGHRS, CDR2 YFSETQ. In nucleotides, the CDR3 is TGCGCCAGCAGCTCTGGAGTGGGACAGGGGTTTTCCTACAATGAGCAGTTCTTC. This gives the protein CASSSGVGQGFSYNEQFF.

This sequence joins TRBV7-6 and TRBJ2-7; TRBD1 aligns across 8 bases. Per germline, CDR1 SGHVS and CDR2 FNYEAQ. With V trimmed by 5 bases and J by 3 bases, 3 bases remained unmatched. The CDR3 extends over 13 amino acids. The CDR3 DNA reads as TGTGCCAGCAGCGTCGGACAGGGCTACGAGCAGTACTTC. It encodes CASSVGQGYEQYF.

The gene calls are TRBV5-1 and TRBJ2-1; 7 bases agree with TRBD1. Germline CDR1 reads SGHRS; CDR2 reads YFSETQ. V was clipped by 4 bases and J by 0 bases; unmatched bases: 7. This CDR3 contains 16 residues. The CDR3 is CASSGRQGSSYNEQFF. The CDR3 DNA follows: TGCGCCAGCAGCGGCCGACAGGGAAGCTCCTACAATGAGCAGTTCTTC.

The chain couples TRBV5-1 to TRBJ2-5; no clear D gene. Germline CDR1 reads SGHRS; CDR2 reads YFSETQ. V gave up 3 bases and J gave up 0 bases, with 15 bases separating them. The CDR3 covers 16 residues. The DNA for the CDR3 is TGCGCCAGCAGCTCCACAGAAACCCAGTACCAAGAGACCCAGTACTTC. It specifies CASSSTETQYQETQYF.

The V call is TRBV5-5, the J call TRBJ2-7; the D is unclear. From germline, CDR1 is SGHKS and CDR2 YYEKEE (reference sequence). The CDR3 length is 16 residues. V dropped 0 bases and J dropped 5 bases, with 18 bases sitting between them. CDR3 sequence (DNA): TGTGCCAGCAGCTTGGTGGTCCGACTTGGAGTTGACGAGCAGTACTTC. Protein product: CASSLVVRLGVDEQYF.

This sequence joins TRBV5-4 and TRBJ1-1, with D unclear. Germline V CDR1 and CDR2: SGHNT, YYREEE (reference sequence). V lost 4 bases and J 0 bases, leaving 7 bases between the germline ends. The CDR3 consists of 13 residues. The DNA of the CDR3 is TGTGCCAGCAGCCTTGAATTGAACACTGAAGCTTTCTTT. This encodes CASSLELNTEAFF. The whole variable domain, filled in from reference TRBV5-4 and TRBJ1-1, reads ETGVTQSPTHLIKTRGQQVTLRCSSQSGHNTVSWYQQALGQGPQFIFQYYREEENGRGNFPPRFSGLQFPNYSSELNVNALELDDSALYLCASSLELNTEAFFGQGTRLTVV.

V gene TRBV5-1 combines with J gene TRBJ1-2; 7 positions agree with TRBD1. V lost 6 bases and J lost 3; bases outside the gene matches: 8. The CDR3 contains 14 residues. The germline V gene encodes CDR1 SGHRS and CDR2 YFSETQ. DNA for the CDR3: TGCGCCAGCACTCCGACAGGGAGTCACTATGGCTACACCTTC. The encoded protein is CASTPTGSHYGYTF.

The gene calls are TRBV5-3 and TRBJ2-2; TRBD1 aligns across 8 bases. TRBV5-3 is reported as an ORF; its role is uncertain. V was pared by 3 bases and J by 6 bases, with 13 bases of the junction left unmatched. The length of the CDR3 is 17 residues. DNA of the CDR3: TGTGCCAGAAGCTCACCCCTTCGGACAGGGCTCGCCGGGGAGCTGTTTTTT. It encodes CARSSPLRTGLAGELFF.

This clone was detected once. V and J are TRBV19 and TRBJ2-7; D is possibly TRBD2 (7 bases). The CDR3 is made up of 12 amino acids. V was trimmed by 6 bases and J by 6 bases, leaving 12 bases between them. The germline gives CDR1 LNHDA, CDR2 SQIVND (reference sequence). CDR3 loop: CASSLGGREQYF. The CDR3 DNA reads TGTGCCAGTAGCCTGGGGGGGCGCGAGCAGTACTTC.

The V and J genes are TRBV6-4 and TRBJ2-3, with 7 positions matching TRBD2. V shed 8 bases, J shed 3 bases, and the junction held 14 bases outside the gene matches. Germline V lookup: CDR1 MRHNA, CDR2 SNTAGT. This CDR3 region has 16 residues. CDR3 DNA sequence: TGTGCCAGCCCCGAGTCCCCCCGGGGAGGGACAGATACGCAGTATTTT. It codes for CASPESPRGGTDTQYF.

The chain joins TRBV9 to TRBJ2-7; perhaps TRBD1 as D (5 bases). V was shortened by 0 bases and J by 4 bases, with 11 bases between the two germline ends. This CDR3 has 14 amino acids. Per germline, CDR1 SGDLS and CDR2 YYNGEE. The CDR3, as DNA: TGTGCCAGCAGCGTAGCTCCAGGGTTATACGAGCAGTACTTC. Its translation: CASSVAPGLYEQYF.

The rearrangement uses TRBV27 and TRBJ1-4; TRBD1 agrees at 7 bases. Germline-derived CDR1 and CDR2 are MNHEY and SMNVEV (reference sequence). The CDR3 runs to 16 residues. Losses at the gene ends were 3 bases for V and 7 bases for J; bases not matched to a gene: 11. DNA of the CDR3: TGTGCCAGCAGTTTTTCGACAGGGAGGGGGATTGAAAAACTGTTTTTT. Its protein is CASSFSTGRGIEKLFF.

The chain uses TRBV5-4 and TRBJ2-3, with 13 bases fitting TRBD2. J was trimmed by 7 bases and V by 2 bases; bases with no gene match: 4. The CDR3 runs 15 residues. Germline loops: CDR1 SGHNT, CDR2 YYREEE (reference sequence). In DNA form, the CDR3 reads TGTGCCAGCAGCTTTGGACTAGCGGGAGAATATACGCAGTATTTT. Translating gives CASSFGLAGEYTQYF.

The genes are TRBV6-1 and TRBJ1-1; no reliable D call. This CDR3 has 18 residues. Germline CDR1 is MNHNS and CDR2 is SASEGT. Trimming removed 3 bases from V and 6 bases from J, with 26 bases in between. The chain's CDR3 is CASSDPRPTVIRPAEAFF. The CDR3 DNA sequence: TGTGCCAGCAGTGACCCTCGACCCACAGTAATTCGGCCCGCTGAAGCTTTCTTT.

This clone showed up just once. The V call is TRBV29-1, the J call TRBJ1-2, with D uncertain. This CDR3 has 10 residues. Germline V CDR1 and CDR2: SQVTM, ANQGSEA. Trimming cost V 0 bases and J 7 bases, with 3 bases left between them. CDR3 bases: TGCAGCGTTGAAGATGGTGGCTACACCTTC. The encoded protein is CSVEDGGYTF.

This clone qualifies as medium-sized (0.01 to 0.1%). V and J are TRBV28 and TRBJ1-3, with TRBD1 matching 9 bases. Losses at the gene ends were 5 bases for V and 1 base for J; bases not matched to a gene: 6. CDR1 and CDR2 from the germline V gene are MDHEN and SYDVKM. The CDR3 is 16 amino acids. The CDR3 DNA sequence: TGTGCCAGCAGTAGGGGACAGGGTTTTTCTGGAAACACCATATATTTT. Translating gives CASSRGQGFSGNTIYF.

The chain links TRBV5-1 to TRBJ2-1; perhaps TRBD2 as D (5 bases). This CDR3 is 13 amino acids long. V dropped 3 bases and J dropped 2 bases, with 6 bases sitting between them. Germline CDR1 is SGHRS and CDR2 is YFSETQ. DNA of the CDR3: TGCGCCAGCAGCTCCGGGACCTACAATGAGCAGTTCTTC. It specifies CASSSGTYNEQFF. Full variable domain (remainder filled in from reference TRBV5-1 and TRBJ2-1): KAGVTQTPRYLIKTRGQQVTLSCSPISGHRSVSWYQQTPGQGLQFLFEYFSETQRNKGNFPGRFSGRQFSNSRSEMNVSTLELGDSALYLCASSSGTYNEQFFGPGTRLTVL.